These 20 T cell receptor beta chains originate from one sample sequenced in a study of lymphopenia after photon versus proton radiotherapy. Libraries were prepared by immunoSEQ multiplex PCR; TCRdb keeps only in-frame clonotypes and omits some of them. The sample yields 55,000 to 70,000 clones, 87% seen once. The sequences come from peripheral blood, collected from a patient treated with proton-based radiotherapy. These TCRs come from a man older than 75 with esophageal cancer.

The chain joins TRBV7-8 to TRBJ1-5; TRBD1 might be the D (5 bases). The germline CDR1 and CDR2 sequences are SGHVS and FQNEAQ. CDR3 size: 14 residues. V was pared by 5 bases and J by 5 bases, with 13 bases between. CDR3 loop: CASSPREGDQPQHF. The CDR3 DNA sequence: TGTGCCAGCAGCCCCAGGGAAGGGGATCAGCCCCAGCATTTT. The complete variable domain, with remaining parts taken from reference TRBV7-8 and TRBJ1-5, reads GAGVSQSPRYKVAKRGQDVALRCDPISGHVSLFWYQQALGQGPEFLTYFQNEAQLDKSGLPSDRFFAERPEGSVSTLKIQRTQQEDSAVYLCASSPREGDQPQHFGDGTRLSIL.

The V call is TRBV19, the J call TRBJ1-1; D possibly corresponds to TRBD1 (5 bases). The CDR3 extends over 13 amino acids. Germline V gene sequence: CDR1 LNHDA, CDR2 SQIVND (reference sequence). V lost 9 bases to trimming and J lost 2 bases, with 13 bases between them. CDR3 DNA sequence: TGTGCCAGCAAGGACAACTCTAACACTGAAGCTTTCTTT. This translates into CASKDNSNTEAFF. The whole variable domain, remainder taken from reference TRBV19 and TRBJ1-1, is DGGITQSPKYLFRKEGQNVTLSCEQNLNHDAMYWYRQDPGQGLRLIYYSQIVNDFQKGDIAEGYSVSREKKESFPLTVTSAQKNPTAFYLCASKDNSNTEAFFGQGTRLTVV.

This clone was seen only once. The chain recombines TRBV5-6 with TRBJ1-1; D is undetermined. The CDR3 is 13 residues long. The germline CDR1 and CDR2 sequences are SGHDT and YYEEEE. V lost 0 bases and J 6 bases, leaving 9 bases between the germline ends. CDR3 region: CASSLGREAEAFF. In nucleotides, the CDR3 is TGTGCCAGCAGCTTGGGGCGGGAGGCTGAAGCTTTCTTT.

The chain is built from TRBV2 and TRBJ2-1; no clear D. From germline, CDR1 is SNHLY and CDR2 FYNNEI. This CDR3 spans 12 amino acids. Trimming took off 6 bases at V and 5 bases at J, with 8 bases between the two ends. The CDR3 DNA reads TGTGCCAGCAGGGGTCTTAACAATGAGCAGTTCTTC. Amino acid sequence: CASRGLNNEQFF.

V gene TRBV19 combines with J gene TRBJ2-7; 7 nucleotides agree with TRBD1. The J segment lost 0 bases and the V segment lost 5 bases, leaving 4 bases of the junction unmatched. Looked up from germline, CDR1 is LNHDA and CDR2 is SQIVND (reference sequence). This CDR3 region has 14 residues. For the CDR3, the DNA is TGTGCCAGTAGTGAGTCAGGGGGCTCCTACGAGCAGTACTTC. It yields the protein CASSESGGSYEQYF.

V and J are TRBV11-2 and TRBJ2-2, with D perhaps matching TRBD2 (5 bases). Germline CDR1 SGHAT, CDR2 FQNNGV. The V end was cut by 5 bases, the J end by 4 bases, with 11 bases between. CDR3 size: 14 residues. As DNA, the CDR3 is TGTGCCAGCAGCGGAACTAGTCGCACCGGGGAGCTGTTTTTT. Amino acid sequence: CASSGTSRTGELFF.

The chain is built from TRBV19 and TRBJ2-7; D unclear. The CDR3 extends over 12 amino acids. Germline-derived CDR1 and CDR2 are LNHDA and SQIVND (reference sequence). Trimming cost V 7 bases and J 0 bases, with 7 bases left between them. The CDR3 region is CASKGVSYEQYF. As DNA, the CDR3 is TGTGCCAGTAAAGGCGTCTCCTACGAGCAGTACTTC.

The chain employs TRBV11-2 and TRBJ2-7, with D possibly matching TRBD1 (6 bases). CDR3 length: 14 residues. V was pared by 5 bases and J by 0 bases, with 11 bases between. Germline V gene data show CDR1 as SGHAT and CDR2 as FQNNGV. The CDR3 sequence: CASSGTGSSYEQYF. The DNA for the CDR3 is TGTGCCAGCAGCGGTACAGGGTCCTCCTACGAGCAGTACTTC.

The chain links TRBV15 to TRBJ1-2; no definite D call. The CDR3 consists of 13 residues. Trimming removed 1 base at V and 4 bases at J, with 7 bases between. Germline CDR1 reads LNHNV; CDR2 reads YYDKDF (reference sequence). The CDR3 protein is CATSRVSLYGYTF. DNA of the CDR3: TGTGCCACCAGCAGAGTATCCCTCTATGGCTACACCTTC. Complete variable domain (other parts from reference TRBV15 and TRBJ1-2): DAMVIQNPRYQVTQFGKPVTLSCSQTLNHNVMYWYQQKSSQAPKLLFHYYDKDFNNEADTPDNFQSRRPNTSFCFLDIRSPGLGDTAMYLCATSRVSLYGYTFGSGTRLTVV.

The CDR3 DNA sequence: TGTGCCTGGAGGCCCCGGGGCGATAACTATGGCTACACCTTC. As protein: CAWRPRGDNYGYTF. This sequence joins TRBV30 and TRBJ1-2; D is perhaps TRBD1 (5 bases). Between the trimmed V and J ends, which lost 3 bases and 1 base, there was a span of 12 bases. Germline V gene data show CDR1 as GTSNPN and CDR2 as SVGIG (reference sequence). CDR3 length: 14 residues.

CDR3 loop: CASSVVGQQDTQYF. The CDR3 DNA follows: TGTGCCAGCAGCGTAGTTGGGCAGCAGGATACGCAGTATTTT. J is TRBJ2-3 and V is TRBV9; D is uncertain. Between the trimmed V and J ends, which lost 0 bases and 6 bases, there was a span of 11 bases. CDR1 and CDR2 from the germline V gene are SGDLS and YYNGEE. The CDR3 consists of 14 residues.

This clone is medium-sized (0.01 to 0.1%) in the sample. This chain links TRBV19 with TRBJ2-2; a possible D gene is TRBD2 (6 bases). The V end lost 2 bases, the J end lost 10 bases, and 14 bases lay between the germline ends. Germline-derived CDR1 and CDR2 are LNHDA and SQIVND (reference sequence). The CDR3 contains 14 residues. The DNA for the CDR3 is TGTGCCAGTAGTATACCTGGGGGAGGCGCGGAGCTGTTTTTT. It codes for CASSIPGGGAELFF. The full variable domain, completed using reference TRBV19 and TRBJ2-2, is DGGITQSPKYLFRKEGQNVTLSCEQNLNHDAMYWYRQDPGQGLRLIYYSQIVNDFQKGDIAEGYSVSREKKESFPLTVTSAQKNPTAFYLCASSIPGGGAELFFGEGSRLTVL.

The J gene is TRBJ2-7, the V gene TRBV4-1; TRBD2 matches at 10 bases. Trimming cost V 4 bases and J 3 bases; bases outside gene matches: 15. This CDR3 is 18 amino acids long. The V gene's germline CDR1 is MGHRA and CDR2 YSYEKL. CDR3 amino acids: CASSLRAASGSWVYEQYF. CDR3 in DNA: TGCGCCAGCAGCCTTAGAGCCGCTAGCGGGAGTTGGGTCTACGAGCAGTACTTC.

The chain uses TRBV4-1 and TRBJ2-7; D is perhaps TRBD1 or TRBD2 (5 bases each). Germline V gene sequence: CDR1 MGHRA, CDR2 YSYEKL. The CDR3 is 18 amino acids. V lost 1 base and J lost 1, with 20 bases in between. The CDR3 sequence is CASSQGDRRVGSSYEQYF. Written as DNA, the CDR3 is TGCGCCAGCAGCCAAGGGGACCGTAGGGTAGGAAGTTCCTACGAGCAGTACTTC.

The genes are TRBV7-8 and TRBJ2-5; D uncertain. The DNA end is more similar to TRBJ2-7, so the J call may be wrong. The CDR3 has 14 amino acids. Germline CDR1 and CDR2: SGHVS and FQNEAQ. CDR3 sequence reads: CASSLVALPYEQYF. CDR3 sequence (DNA): TGTGCCAGCAGCTTAGTTGCTCTACCATACGAGCAGTACTTC.

The chain joins TRBV30 to TRBJ2-7, with TRBD1 matching over 7 bases. This CDR3 is 14 amino acids long. CDR1 and CDR2 from the germline V gene are GTSNPN and SVGIG (reference sequence). With 2 bases clipped from V and 3 bases from J, the junction kept 7 bases outside the gene matches. The CDR3 DNA is TGTGCCTGGAGTCCCGGGACAGAGATCTACGAGCAGTACTTC. It codes for CAWSPGTEIYEQYF.

This sequence joins TRBV29-1 and TRBJ1-1; TRBD1 might be the D (6 bases). Trimming pared 4 bases from V and 4 bases from J, leaving 16 bases between. The CDR3 loop spans 14 amino acids. CDR1 and CDR2 (germline): SQVTM, ANQGSEA. The CDR3 reads CSVASGWGATEAFF. The CDR3 DNA is TGCAGCGTTGCCTCTGGGTGGGGGGCCACTGAAGCTTTCTTT.

The chain recombines TRBV5-4 with TRBJ1-3; no reliable D call. Deletions cut 1 base from V and 4 bases from J, with 12 bases between. The CDR3 has 15 residues. Germline assignment: CDR1 SGHNT and CDR2 YYREEE (reference sequence). Here the CDR3 reads CASSLTVTPGNTIYF. The CDR3 DNA reads TGTGCCAGCAGCTTGACCGTCACCCCGGGAAACACCATATATTTT.

The chain carries TRBV7-9 and TRBJ2-4; D is unclear. V was cut by 2 bases and J by 0 bases, with 17 bases left in between. CDR3 length: 18 residues. Germline V gene sequence: CDR1 SEHNR, CDR2 FQNEAQ (reference sequence). The CDR3 DNA sequence: TGTGCCAGCAGCTTATTTCCCCGAGACTGGTTAGCCAAAAACATTCAGTACTTC. Its translation is CASSLFPRDWLAKNIQYF. Supplemented by reference TRBV7-9 and TRBJ2-4, the full variable domain reads DTGVSQNPRHKITKRGQNVTFRCDPISEHNRLYWYRQTLGQGPEFLTYFQNEAQLEKSRLLSDRFSAERPKGSFSTLEIQRTEQGDSAMYLCASSLFPRDWLAKNIQYFGAGTRLSVL.

The CDR3 sequence: CASSPVGQVSSYEQYF. The CDR3 DNA reads as TGTGCCAGCTCACCCGTGGGACAGGTTTCCTCCTACGAGCAGTACTTC. The J gene is TRBJ2-7, the V gene TRBV18, with TRBD1 matching 8 bases. CDR3 size: 16 residues. Per germline, CDR1 KGHSH and CDR2 LQKENI. The V gene end was trimmed by 3 bases and the J gene end by 0 bases; junction bases not matched to a gene: 7. The full variable domain, completed using reference TRBV18 and TRBJ2-7, is NAGVMQNPRHLVRRRGQEARLRCSPMKGHSHVYWYRQLPEEGLKFMVYLQKENIIDESGMPKERFSAEFPKEGPSILRIQQVVRGDSAAYFCASSPVGQVSSYEQYFGPGTRLTVT.